This passage covers 3 T cell receptor beta chains from one sample sequenced in a study of T cell responses to AZD1222 COVID-19 vaccine. The protocol was immunoSEQ multiplex PCR, while the TCRdb copy is restricted to in-frame clones and leaves out a portion. The sample has some 96,000 clones; around nine tenths are singletons. The sequences come from peripheral blood, collected on day 0 of AZD1222 vaccination. The source is an adult in good health.

The J gene is TRBJ1-2, the V gene TRBV24-1; no definite D call. From germline, CDR1 is KGHDR and CDR2 SFDVKD. The V and J ends lost 5 bases and 2 bases respectively, with 11 bases between them. This CDR3 is built from 14 residues. The CDR3 region is CATSGSGNNYGYTF. The CDR3 DNA reads TGTGCCACCAGTGGTTCAGGAAACAACTATGGCTACACCTTC.

This rearrangement joins TRBV6-1 to TRBJ1-5; D gene ambiguous. The germline gives CDR1 MNHNS, CDR2 SASEGT. This CDR3 has 13 amino acids. Trimming took 2 bases from V and 7 from J, leaving 9 bases between them. The CDR3 DNA sequence: TGTGCCAGCAGTGAACCCCCGAAACAGCCCCAGCATTTT. Translating it yields CASSEPPKQPQHF.

The J gene is TRBJ1-2, the V gene TRBV20-1; D not resolved. CDR3 size: 11 residues. V lost 6 bases to trimming and J lost 4 bases, with 9 bases between them. CDR1 DFQATT and CDR2 SNEGSKA come from the germline V gene (reference sequence). The CDR3 spells CSAIVGYGYTF. The CDR3, as DNA: TGCAGTGCAATAGTTGGCTATGGCTACACCTTC.